These T cell receptor beta chains were read from a single sample in a study of cytomegalovirus exposure and HLA in healthy donors. Profiled with immunoSEQ multiplex PCR; TCRdb holds only in-frame clones, not every one. The sample yields around 40,000 clones, of which the top ten take up around 6.2%. The sequenced sample consisted of PBMCs. Receptor source: a man aged 30 to 45 in good health and CMV-seronegative. The CDR3 runs from the conserved cysteine through the conserved F or W. Fields, in order: V gene, clone size, D gene, J gene, CDR3 DNA, CDR3 protein. A D gene is named only where the DNA matches it firmly. Size is omitted from some rows. Given values are once, few, many or a class for expanded clones.

v_call: TRBV19
clone_size: .
d_call: .
j_call: TRBJ1-6
cdr3_nt: TGTGCCAGTAGTACGGGGGATAATTCACCCCTCCACTTT
cdr3_aa: CASSTGDNSPLHF

v_call: TRBV5-8
clone_size: .
d_call: TRBD1
j_call: TRBJ1-6
cdr3_nt: TGTGCCAGCAGCCGACCGGGACAGGGCCGGAATTCACCCCTCCACTTT
cdr3_aa: CASSRPGQGRNSPLHF

v_call: TRBV27
clone_size: .
d_call: .
j_call: TRBJ2-3
cdr3_nt: TGTGCCAGCAGTTGGAGGGGTGATACGCAGTATTTT
cdr3_aa: CASSWRGDTQYF

v_call: TRBV4-3
clone_size: .
d_call: .
j_call: TRBJ1-1
cdr3_nt: TGCGCCAGCAGCCCGCAGGGCAGGGAAGTCGGAGCTTTCTTT
cdr3_aa: CASSPQGREVGAFF

v_call: TRBV6-6
clone_size: .
d_call: TRBD1
j_call: TRBJ2-7
cdr3_nt: TGTGCCACCGGACAGGTTTTGGCCTACGAGCAGTACTTC
cdr3_aa: CATGQVLAYEQYF

v_call: TRBV5-6
clone_size: .
d_call: .
j_call: TRBJ2-7
cdr3_nt: TGTGCCAGCAGCTTTTCGGGTGTTGGCTCCTACGAGCAGTACTTC
cdr3_aa: CASSFSGVGSYEQYF

v_call: TRBV6-1
clone_size: .
d_call: TRBD2
j_call: TRBJ2-1
cdr3_nt: TGTGCCAGCAGTGACTGGACTAGCGGCAATGAGCAGTTCTTC
cdr3_aa: CASSDWTSGNEQFF

v_call: TRBV6-1
clone_size: .
d_call: .
j_call: TRBJ1-2
cdr3_nt: TGTGCCAGCAGTGAAGCGTTTGGCACTACTAACTATGGCTACACCTTC
cdr3_aa: CASSEAFGTTNYGYTF

v_call: TRBV25-1
clone_size: .
d_call: .
j_call: TRBJ1-1
cdr3_nt: TGTGCCAGCAGTGAGGGCTCTGAAGCTTTCTTT
cdr3_aa: CASSEGSEAFF

v_call: TRBV27
clone_size: .
d_call: TRBD2
j_call: TRBJ2-1
cdr3_nt: TGTGCCAGCAGGTCGACGGGAGGGCCCTACAATGAGCAGTTCTTC
cdr3_aa: CASRSTGGPYNEQFF

v_call: TRBV29-1
clone_size: .
d_call: .
j_call: TRBJ2-1
cdr3_nt: TGCAGCGTTGAAGAACGAGACAATGAGCAGTTCTTC
cdr3_aa: CSVEERDNEQFF

v_call: TRBV5-1
clone_size: .
d_call: TRBD1
j_call: TRBJ1-1
cdr3_nt: TGCGCCAGCAGCATAACAGGGGGGACTGAAGCTTTCTTT
cdr3_aa: CASSITGGTEAFF

v_call: TRBV4-1
clone_size: .
d_call: .
j_call: TRBJ1-2
cdr3_nt: TGCGCCAGCAGCCAAGAGCCGGGACTCCTCTATGGCTACACCTTC
cdr3_aa: CASSQEPGLLYGYTF

v_call: TRBV7-9
clone_size: .
d_call: .
j_call: TRBJ1-1
cdr3_nt: TGTGCCAGCAGCTTTACCCCGGGGTGGACCAGTGGCACTGAAGCTTTCTTT
cdr3_aa: CASSFTPGWTSGTEAFF

v_call: TRBV2
clone_size: .
d_call: .
j_call: TRBJ1-2
cdr3_nt: TGTGCCAGCAGTGGAGGCCCGGACATCATAAATGGCTACACCTTC
cdr3_aa: CASSGGPDIINGYTF

v_call: TRBV2
clone_size: .
d_call: .
j_call: TRBJ1-5
cdr3_nt: TGTGCCAGCAGCAACGGGAAAAATCAGCCCCAGCATTTT
cdr3_aa: CASSNGKNQPQHF

v_call: TRBV14
clone_size: .
d_call: .
j_call: TRBJ2-7
cdr3_nt: TGTGCCAGCAGCCAAGCCAGCGCGCTGAGATTCTACGAGCAGTACTTC
cdr3_aa: CASSQASALRFYEQYF

v_call: TRBV19
clone_size: .
d_call: .
j_call: TRBJ1-1
cdr3_nt: TGTGCCAGTAGTTTAACGGGGATGAACACTGAAGCTTTCTTT
cdr3_aa: CASSLTGMNTEAFF

v_call: TRBV19
clone_size: .
d_call: TRBD1
j_call: TRBJ2-1
cdr3_nt: TGTGCCAGTACCCCGACAGGGGGCAGTATCAATGAGCAGTTCTTC
cdr3_aa: CASTPTGGSINEQFF

v_call: TRBV2
clone_size: .
d_call: .
j_call: TRBJ2-7
cdr3_nt: TGTGCCAGCAGTGACACAGGGATTTCCTACGAGCAGTACTTC
cdr3_aa: CASSDTGISYEQYF

v_call: TRBV7-9
clone_size: medium-sized
d_call: .
j_call: TRBJ2-2
cdr3_nt: TGTGCCAGCAGCTTGAATAACTACCGATTGGCGAACACCGGGGAGCTGTTTTTT
cdr3_aa: CASSLNNYRLANTGELFF

v_call: TRBV5-1
clone_size: .
d_call: TRBD2
j_call: TRBJ2-3
cdr3_nt: TGCGCCAGTACTAGCGGAAGCACAGATACGCAGTATTTT
cdr3_aa: CASTSGSTDTQYF

v_call: TRBV29-1
clone_size: .
d_call: TRBD1
j_call: TRBJ1-2
cdr3_nt: TGCAGCGTCAGGGACAGGGAAATGAGATACACCTTC
cdr3_aa: CSVRDREMRYTF

v_call: TRBV9
clone_size: .
d_call: TRBD2
j_call: TRBJ2-7
cdr3_nt: TGTGCCAGCAGCTTAGCGGGGGGGACCTACGAGCAGTACTTC
cdr3_aa: CASSLAGGTYEQYF

v_call: TRBV27
clone_size: .
d_call: TRBD2
j_call: TRBJ2-3
cdr3_nt: TGTGCCAGCAGTTTGCTAGCGGGGAGCACAGATACGCAGTATTTT
cdr3_aa: CASSLLAGSTDTQYF

v_call: TRBV28
clone_size: .
d_call: TRBD1
j_call: TRBJ1-4
cdr3_nt: TGTGCCACCAACATCTCGGGACAGGAAAAACTGTTTTTT
cdr3_aa: CATNISGQEKLFF

v_call: TRBV30
clone_size: .
d_call: TRBD1
j_call: TRBJ1-5
cdr3_nt: TGTGCCGGGAGTTTACCCTCAGGGGGAGGCCAGCCCCAGCATTTT
cdr3_aa: CAGSLPSGGGQPQHF

v_call: TRBV2
clone_size: .
d_call: TRBD1
j_call: TRBJ1-3
cdr3_nt: TGTGCCAGCAGGGGACAGATAGCCTCTGGAAACACCATATATTTT
cdr3_aa: CASRGQIASGNTIYF